The 7 T cell receptor beta chains reported below all come from one sample, sequenced in a study of molecular identifiers for immune sequencing clone quantification. TCRdb reprocessed the PCR reads via MiXCR and lists one record per CDR3 protein. The sample carries roughly 630,000 distinct CDR3 sequences, about 25% recorded once. Sequenced material: naive CD8+ T cells from blood, with Jurkat cell RNA spiked in. Indicated subset: FACS-sorted CD8+CD4-CCR7+CD45RA+ naive T cells. Every receptor here comes from a human donor in good health. Some libraries in this study had Jurkat cell RNA spiked in.

This clonotype has ten or more counts. The genes are TRBV13 and TRBJ2-7; a weak D match, TRBD2 (7 bases). Germline CDR1 PRHDT, CDR2 FYEKMQ (reference sequence). Trimming left V 5 bases short and J 3 bases short, with 14 bases between. The CDR3 has 14 residues. The DNA of the CDR3 is TGTGCCAGCAGCGACGGGGGGCGGATCTACGAGCAGTACTTC. This translates into CASSDGGRIYEQYF.

V and J are TRBV28 and TRBJ2-7; D gene ambiguous. The V end was cut by 8 bases, the J end by 2 bases, with 22 bases between. The length of the CDR3 is 16 residues. Germline-derived CDR1 and CDR2 are MDHEN and SYDVKM. In nucleotides, the CDR3 is TGTGCCAGCTCCCAGTTTACGTCTGCAGCAACCTACGAGCAGTACTTC. This translates into CASSQFTSAATYEQYF.

Note on this clonotype: The junction and the germline gene differ at one end; a read error may be behind it. The chain is built from TRBV4-3 and TRBJ2-7, with D perhaps TRBD2 (6 bases). The CDR3 runs 19 residues. CDR1 is LGHNA and CDR2 is YSLEER in the germline V gene. For the CDR3, the DNA is TGCACCAGCAGCCAAGATATCGAACTCAGACGGGAGAATCCCTACGAGCAGTACTTC. Translation gives CTSSQDIELRRENPYEQYF.

This clonotype was seen ten or more times. The chain combines TRBV13 with TRBJ1-5; tentatively, D is TRBD1 (6 bases). The V gene lost 6 bases and the J gene lost 5 bases, with 20 bases spanning the gap. CDR1 is PRHDT and CDR2 is FYEKMQ in the germline V gene (reference sequence). This CDR3 region has 16 residues. CDR3 sequence reads: CASRYPEGGEDQPQHF. CDR3 in DNA: TGTGCCAGCAGATACCCGGAGGGGGGGGAGGATCAGCCCCAGCATTTT.

J is TRBJ2-1 and V is TRBV5-6; 11 bases line up with TRBD2. Germline trimming cut 0 bases from V and 0 bases from J; bases unmatched to any gene: 2. This CDR3 has 17 residues. Germline V lookup: CDR1 SGHDT, CDR2 YYEEEE. CDR3 sequence: CASSLASGRSSYNEQFF. The CDR3 DNA reads as TGTGCCAGCAGCTTGGCTAGCGGGAGGAGCTCCTACAATGAGCAGTTCTTC. Based on the CDR3 plus reference TRBV5-6 and TRBJ2-1, the full variable domain is DAGVTQSPTHLIKTRGQQVTLRCSPKSGHDTVSWYQQALGQGPQFIFQYYEEEERQRGNFPDRFSGHQFPNYSSELNVNALLLGDSALYLCASSLASGRSSYNEQFFGPGTRLTVL.

This rearrangement joins TRBV30 to TRBJ2-1; TRBD2 is a possible D gene (5 bases). V was clipped by 1 base and J by 9 bases, with 10 bases between them. CDR3 length: 12 residues. Germline loops: CDR1 GTSNPN, CDR2 SVGIG (reference sequence). The CDR3 here is CAWSEAGAEQFF. The CDR3 DNA reads TGTGCCTGGAGTGAGGCGGGCGCTGAGCAGTTCTTC.

This clonotype showed up many times. The V call is TRBV4-3, the J call TRBJ2-5; D call uncertain. V was pared by 1 base and J by 0 bases, with 9 bases between. Germline V CDR1 and CDR2: LGHNA, YSLEER. This CDR3 is built from 15 residues. Here the CDR3 reads CASSQGSSNQETQYF. CDR3 nucleotides: TGCGCCAGCAGCCAAGGCTCCTCAAACCAAGAGACCCAGTACTTC.